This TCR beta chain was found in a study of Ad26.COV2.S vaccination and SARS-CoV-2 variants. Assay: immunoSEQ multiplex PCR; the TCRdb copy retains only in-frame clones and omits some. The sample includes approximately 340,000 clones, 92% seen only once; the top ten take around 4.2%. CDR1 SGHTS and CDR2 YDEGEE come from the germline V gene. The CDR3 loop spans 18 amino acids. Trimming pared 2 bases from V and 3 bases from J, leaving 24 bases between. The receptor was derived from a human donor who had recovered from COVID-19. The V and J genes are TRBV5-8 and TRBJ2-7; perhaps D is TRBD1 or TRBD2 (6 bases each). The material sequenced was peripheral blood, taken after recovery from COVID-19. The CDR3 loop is CASSLRLGGILGFYEQYF. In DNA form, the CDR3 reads TGTGCCAGCAGCTTACGGCTCGGGGGCATCTTAGGTTTCTACGAGCAGTACTTC.